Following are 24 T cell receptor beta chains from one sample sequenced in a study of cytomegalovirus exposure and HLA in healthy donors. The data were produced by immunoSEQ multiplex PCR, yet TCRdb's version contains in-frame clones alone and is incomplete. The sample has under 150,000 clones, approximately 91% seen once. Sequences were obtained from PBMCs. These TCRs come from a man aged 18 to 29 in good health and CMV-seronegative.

Here the CDR3 DNA reads TGTGCCAGCTCGCGACTGGATAAGATTTCGGGGTGGAGCGAAGAGACCCAGTACTTC. Its protein product is CASSRLDKISGWSEETQYF. This chain uses TRBV18 with TRBJ2-5; D possibly corresponds to TRBD2 (5 bases). Germline CDR1 is KGHSH and CDR2 is LQKENI. V lost 6 bases to trimming and J lost 3 bases, with 29 bases between them. This CDR3 has 19 residues.

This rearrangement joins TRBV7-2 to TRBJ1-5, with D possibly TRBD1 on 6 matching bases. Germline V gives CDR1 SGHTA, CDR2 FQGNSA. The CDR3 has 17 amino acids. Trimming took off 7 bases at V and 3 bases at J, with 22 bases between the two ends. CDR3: CASTRRADSVANQPQHF. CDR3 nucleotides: TGTGCCAGCACCCGACGAGCGGACAGCGTTGCCAATCAGCCCCAGCATTTT.

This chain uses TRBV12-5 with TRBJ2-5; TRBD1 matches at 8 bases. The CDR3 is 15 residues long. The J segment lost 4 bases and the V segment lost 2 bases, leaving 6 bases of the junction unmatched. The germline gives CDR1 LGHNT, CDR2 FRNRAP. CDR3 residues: CASGLNPGQVETQYF. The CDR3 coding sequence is TGTGCTAGTGGTTTGAATCCGGGACAGGTAGAGACCCAGTACTTC.

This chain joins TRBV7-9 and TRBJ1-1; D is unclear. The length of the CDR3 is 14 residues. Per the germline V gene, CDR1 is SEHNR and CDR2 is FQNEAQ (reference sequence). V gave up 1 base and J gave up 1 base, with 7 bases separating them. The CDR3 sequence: CASSLEHRNTEAFF. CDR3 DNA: TGTGCCAGCAGCTTAGAGCACAGGAACACTGAAGCTTTCTTT.

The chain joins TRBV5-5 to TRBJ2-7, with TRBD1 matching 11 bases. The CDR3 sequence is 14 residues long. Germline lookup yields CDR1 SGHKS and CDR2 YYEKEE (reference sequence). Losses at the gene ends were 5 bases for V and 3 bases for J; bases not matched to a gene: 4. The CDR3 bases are TGTGCCAGCAGACGGACAGGGGGCTTCTACGAGCAGTACGTC. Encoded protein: CASRRTGGFYEQYV.

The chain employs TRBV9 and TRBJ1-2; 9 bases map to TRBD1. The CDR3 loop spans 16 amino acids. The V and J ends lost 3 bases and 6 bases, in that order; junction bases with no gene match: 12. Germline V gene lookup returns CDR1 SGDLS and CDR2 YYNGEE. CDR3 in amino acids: CASSAVPGQGGDGYTF. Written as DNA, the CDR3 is TGTGCCAGCAGCGCAGTTCCGGGACAGGGAGGGGATGGCTACACCTTC.

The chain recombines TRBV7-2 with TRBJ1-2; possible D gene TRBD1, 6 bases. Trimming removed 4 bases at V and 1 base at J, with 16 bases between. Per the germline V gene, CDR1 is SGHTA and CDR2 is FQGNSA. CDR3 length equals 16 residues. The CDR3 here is CASSSRGSGHNYGYTF. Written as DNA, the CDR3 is TGTGCCAGCAGCTCTAGGGGCTCGGGACATAACTATGGCTACACCTTC. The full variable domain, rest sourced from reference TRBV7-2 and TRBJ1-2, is GAGVSQSPSNKVTEKGKDVELRCDPISGHTALYWYRQSLGQGLEFLIYFQGNSAPDKSGLPSDRFSAERTGGSVSTLTIQRTQQEDSAVYLCASSSRGSGHNYGYTFGSGTRLTVV.

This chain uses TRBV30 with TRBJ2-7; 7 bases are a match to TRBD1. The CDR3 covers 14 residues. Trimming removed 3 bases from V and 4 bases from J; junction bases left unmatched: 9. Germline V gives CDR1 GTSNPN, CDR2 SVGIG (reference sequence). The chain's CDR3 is CAWRLGTARYEQYF. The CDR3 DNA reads TGTGCCTGGAGGTTGGGGACAGCCAGGTACGAGCAGTACTTC.

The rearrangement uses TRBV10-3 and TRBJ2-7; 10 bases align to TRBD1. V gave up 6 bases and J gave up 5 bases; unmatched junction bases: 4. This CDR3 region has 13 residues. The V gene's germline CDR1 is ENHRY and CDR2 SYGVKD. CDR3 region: CAISSGQGHEQYV. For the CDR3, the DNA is TGTGCCATCAGCTCGGGACAGGGGCACGAGCAGTACGTC.

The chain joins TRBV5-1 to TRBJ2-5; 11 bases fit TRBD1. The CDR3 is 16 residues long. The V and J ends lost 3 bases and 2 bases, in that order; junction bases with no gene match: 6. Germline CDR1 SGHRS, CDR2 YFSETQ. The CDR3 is CASSYGTGGRQETQYF. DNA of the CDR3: TGCGCCAGCAGCTACGGGACAGGGGGACGGCAAGAGACCCAGTACTTC. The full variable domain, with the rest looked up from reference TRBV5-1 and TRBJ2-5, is KAGVTQTPRYLIKTRGQQVTLSCSPISGHRSVSWYQQTPGQGLQFLFEYFSETQRNKGNFPGRFSGRQFSNSRSEMNVSTLELGDSALYLCASSYGTGGRQETQYFGPGTRLLVL.

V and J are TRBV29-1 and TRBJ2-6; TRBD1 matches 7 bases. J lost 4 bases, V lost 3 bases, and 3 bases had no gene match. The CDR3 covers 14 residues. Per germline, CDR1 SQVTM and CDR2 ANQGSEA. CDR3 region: CSVETGTGANVLTF. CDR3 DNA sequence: TGCAGCGTTGAGACAGGGACCGGGGCCAACGTCCTGACTTTC.

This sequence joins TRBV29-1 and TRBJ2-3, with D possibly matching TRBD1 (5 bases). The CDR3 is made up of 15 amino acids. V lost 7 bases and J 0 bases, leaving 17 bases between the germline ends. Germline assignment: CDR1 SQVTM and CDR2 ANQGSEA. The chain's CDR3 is CSGGERGSSTDTQYF. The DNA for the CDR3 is TGCAGCGGTGGGGAAAGGGGATCAAGCACAGATACGCAGTATTTT.

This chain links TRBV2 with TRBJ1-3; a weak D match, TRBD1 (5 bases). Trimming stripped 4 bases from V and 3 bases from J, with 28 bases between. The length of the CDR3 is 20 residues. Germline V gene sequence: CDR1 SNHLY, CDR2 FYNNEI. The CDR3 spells CASSVFVVLVLQVGGNTIYF. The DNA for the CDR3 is TGTGCCAGCAGTGTTTTTGTGGTCTTAGTACTACAGGTAGGTGGAAACACCATATATTTT.

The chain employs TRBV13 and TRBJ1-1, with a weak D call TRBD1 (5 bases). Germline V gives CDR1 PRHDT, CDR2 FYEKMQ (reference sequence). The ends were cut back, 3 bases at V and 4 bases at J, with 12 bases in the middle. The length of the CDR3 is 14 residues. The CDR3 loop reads CASSLGRVSTEAFF. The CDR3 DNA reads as TGTGCCAGCAGCTTGGGCAGGGTGAGCACTGAAGCTTTCTTT. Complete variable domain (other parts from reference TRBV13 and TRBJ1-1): AAGVIQSPRHLIKEKRETATLKCYPIPRHDTVYWYQQGPGQDPQFLISFYEKMQSDKGSIPDRFSAQQFSDYHSELNMSSLELGDSALYFCASSLGRVSTEAFFGQGTRLTVV.

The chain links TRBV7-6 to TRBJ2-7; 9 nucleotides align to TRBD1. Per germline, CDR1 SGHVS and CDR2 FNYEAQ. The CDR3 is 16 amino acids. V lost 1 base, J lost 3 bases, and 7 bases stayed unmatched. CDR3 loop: CASSLGPPGQGYEQYF. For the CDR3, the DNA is TGTGCCAGCAGCTTAGGCCCCCCGGGACAGGGCTACGAGCAGTACTTC.

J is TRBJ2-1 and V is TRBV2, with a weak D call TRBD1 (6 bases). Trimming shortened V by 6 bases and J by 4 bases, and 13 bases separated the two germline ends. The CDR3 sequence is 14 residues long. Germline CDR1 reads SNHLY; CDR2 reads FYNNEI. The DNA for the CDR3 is TGTGCCAGCAGGTTTCCCCAGGGGTACAATGAGCAGTTCTTC. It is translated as CASRFPQGYNEQFF.

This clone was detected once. The CDR3 coding sequence is TGTGCCAGCAGCTTAGGGGGACAGGGTGCGAGGGGCTACACCTTC. Its translation: CASSLGGQGARGYTF. The chain is built from TRBV7-2 and TRBJ1-2; 9 bases agree with TRBD1. The J segment lost 8 bases and the V segment lost 1 base, leaving 8 bases of the junction unmatched. The CDR3 has 15 residues. The germline V gene encodes CDR1 SGHTA and CDR2 FQGNSA.

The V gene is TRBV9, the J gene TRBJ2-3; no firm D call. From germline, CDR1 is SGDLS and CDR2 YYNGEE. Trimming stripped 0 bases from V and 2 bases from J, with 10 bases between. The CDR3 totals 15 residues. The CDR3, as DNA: TGTGCCAGCAGCGTAGAATTCTACCCCACAGATACGCAGTATTTT. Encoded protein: CASSVEFYPTDTQYF.

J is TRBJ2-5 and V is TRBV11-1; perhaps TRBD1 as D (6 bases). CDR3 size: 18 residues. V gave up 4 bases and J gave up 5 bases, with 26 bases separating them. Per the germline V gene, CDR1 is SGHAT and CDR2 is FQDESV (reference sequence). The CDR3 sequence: CASSSRIGGVDYGETQYF. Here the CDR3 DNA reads TGTGCCAGCAGCTCCAGGATAGGGGGTGTTGATTATGGGGAGACCCAGTACTTC.

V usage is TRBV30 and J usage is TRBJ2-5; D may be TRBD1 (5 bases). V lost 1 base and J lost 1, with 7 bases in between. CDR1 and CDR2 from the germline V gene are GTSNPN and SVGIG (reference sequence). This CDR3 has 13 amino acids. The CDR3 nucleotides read TGTGCCTGGAGTGGCAGGGCCCAAGAGACCCAGTACTTC. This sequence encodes CAWSGRAQETQYF. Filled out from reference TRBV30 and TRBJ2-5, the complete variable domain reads SQTIHQWPATLVQPVGSPLSLECTVEGTSNPNLYWYRQAAGRGLQLLFYSVGIGQISSEVPQNLSASRPQDRQFILSSKKLLLSDSGFYLCAWSGRAQETQYFGPGTRLLVL.

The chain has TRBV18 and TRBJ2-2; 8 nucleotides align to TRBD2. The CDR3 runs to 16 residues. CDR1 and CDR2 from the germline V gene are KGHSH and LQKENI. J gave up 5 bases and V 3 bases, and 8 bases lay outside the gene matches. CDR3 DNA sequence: TGTGCCAGCTCACCTCTGTCTAGCGGGCGTACCGGGGAGCTGTTTTTT. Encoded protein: CASSPLSSGRTGELFF.

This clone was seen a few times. CDR3 sequence reads: CASSLGTGSIGYTF. The CDR3 DNA sequence: TGCGCCAGCAGCTTGGGGACAGGCTCGATCGGCTACACCTTC. The V call is TRBV5-1, the J call TRBJ1-2; 7 bases are a match to TRBD1. Trimming at V came to 0 bases and at J to 8 bases, leaving 7 bases not matched to a gene. CDR1 and CDR2 from the germline V gene are SGHRS and YFSETQ. The CDR3 length is 14 residues.

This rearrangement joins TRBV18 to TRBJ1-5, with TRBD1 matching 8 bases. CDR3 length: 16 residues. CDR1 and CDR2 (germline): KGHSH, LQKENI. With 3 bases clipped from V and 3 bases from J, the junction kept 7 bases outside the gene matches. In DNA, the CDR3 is TGTGCCAGCTCACCCGGGGGGACAGGTCTCAATCAGCCCCAGCATTTT. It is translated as CASSPGGTGLNQPQHF.

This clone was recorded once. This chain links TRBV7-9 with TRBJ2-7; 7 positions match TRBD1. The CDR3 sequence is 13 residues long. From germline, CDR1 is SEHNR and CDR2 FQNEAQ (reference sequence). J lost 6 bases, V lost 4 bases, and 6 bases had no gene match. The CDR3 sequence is CASSSRQGPEQYF. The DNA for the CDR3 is TGTGCCAGCAGCTCTCGACAGGGCCCCGAGCAGTACTTC.